This T cell receptor (beta chain) was sequenced in a study of shared clonotypes between healthy human individuals (dated by TCRdb to about 2020). Turning to the overall study: A couple of women and a few men aged 18 to 49 years were included in the cohort. For each donor, three plates each were used for CD4 naive and CD4 memory, two plates were used for CD8 naive, and one plate was used for CD8 memory. Blood TCR repertoires of a handful of healthy adults were deeply sequenced to estimate repertoire size and the extent of clonotype sharing between individuals. To increase sequencing depth and limit assay-specific biases, different laboratories used diverse techniques to prepare libraries and sequence TCR repertoires. Between about 0.85 and 9.5 billion PBMCs per donor were obtained by leukapheresis. The investigation overall reported the following: Compared with non-shared clonotypes, clonotypes shared by all four sorted-subset donors had higher generation probabilities. Sampling was restricted to blood, and TCR repertoires in tissues likely differ from the TCR repertoires found in blood. Sharing across a few donors was observed for about 5% of naive CD4, about 3.2% of naive CD8, 2% to 2.5% of memory CD4, and around 0.44% of memory CD8 clonotypes. Larger estimated clonotype richness was generally found for naive subsets than for memory subsets. Rarefaction of sorted-subset datasets indicated incomplete sequencing despite the large sequencing depth. Pairwise subsampling led to the expectation that sequencing depth would affect the degree of clonotype sharing among donors. Because the study included only a small number of donors, the genetic and exposure-history diversity represented was limited.

Concerning this clone: This receptor's antigen is unknown. The input lacks base qualities; no much larger clone sits a single base away.

TCR CDR3 regions were amplified from genomic DNA by multiplex PCR using the deep immunoSEQ assay. For each cell subset, the extracted genomic DNA was distributed evenly across all wells of several immunoSEQ 96-well plates, and each plate served as one replicate. Each replicate PCR for sorted subsets received roughly 0.2 ug genomic DNA, equal to about 30,000 T cell genomes. Purified libraries were quantified with a Qubit 3.0 fluorometer, sized on a Bioanalyzer 2100, and re-quantified with the KAPA Library Quantification kit. A separate single-read 150-cycle Illumina NextSeq 550 flow cell was used to sequence each immunoSEQ 96-well plate. The original pipeline was this. Because the immunoSEQ output included only junctional sequences and no quality scores, the filtering could not be the same as the filtering used for full-length reads. Sequences were annotated with PyIR, a Python wrapper for IgBLAST v1.9, using IMGT germline references to assign V/J genes and CDR3. Any read was removed if the V/J assignment was weak (E-value above 1e-6), the CDR3 was missing, or the read contained stop codons, out-of-frame junctions, or ambiguous translated residues. V3J clonotypes were defined as sequences sharing the same inferred V gene, J gene, and CDR3 amino acid sequence. To compute the percentage overlap between repertoires, the number of shared unique clonotypes was divided by the size of the smaller repertoire. Three approaches were used to assess repertoire richness: RTK rarefaction, the Chao1 estimator, and Recon v2.1 estimates of unobserved clonotypes. For all TCRbeta clonotypes obtained by the gDNA method from a handful of donors, generation probabilities were computed with OLGA. In TCRdb, the immuneACCESS table is reduced to in-frame sequences with V and J assigned. These tables do not hold every clone; where another copy was compared, an unresolved V gene accounts for under half, and the others remain unexplained. V, J and clone size are those of that table, while D and trimming were read from the DNA. This sample comprises roughly 1,100,000 clones, approximately 72% of them detected only once. Jointly, the top ten make up less than 1.5% of the sample.

The donors were healthy, HIV-negative adults who had no recently reported acute infections or vaccinations. Every donor was a Caucasian adult residing in Nashville, Tennessee, USA. Magnetic negative selection was used to enrich CD4+ T cells, after which naive cells were positively selected on CD45RA and the negative fraction became the memory subset. Blood was collected by leukapheresis, and PBMCs were isolated by Ficoll-Histopaque density gradient centrifugation and then cryopreserved in liquid nitrogen vapor phase. Analytical flow cytometry was used to check the purity and quantity of each magnetically sorted T cell population. Genomic DNA was isolated from each sorted fraction and quantified by UV absorbance on a Nanodrop 2000c. The sequence came from a young man in good health. The sequencing sample was made of memory CD4+ T cells sorted from blood. Explained via the paper, the cell subset or site label denotes: CD45RA-negative fraction.

The DNA sequence is as follows: TGCGCCAGCGGAGTGGAGGAGCTGGACACTGAAGCTTTCTTT. It is translated as CASGVEELDTEAFF. The chain is assembled from TRBV4-1 and TRBJ1-1, with the identity of the D gene unclear. From the cysteine through the phenylalanine, the CDR3 covers 14 amino acids. Just CDR3 DNA is preserved here, 42 bases in frame from base 1. The germline V gene supplies CDR1 MGHRA and CDR2 YSYEKL. Trimming removed 8 bases from V and 3 bases from J, leaving 16 bases between the germline ends.